This is a list of T cell receptor beta chains from one sample in a study of T-cell memory formation after mild COVID-19. TCRdb reprocessed the 5' RACE reads via MiXCR and lists one record per CDR3 protein. The sample carries 150,000 or so distinct CDR3 sequences, 25% to 40% recorded once. Sequencing was performed on PBMCs or a T cell subset sorted from them (not recorded which). Receptors originate from an adult woman who had mild COVID-19 (a few samples of this study predate the infection). Cell type and time point are not known. Each CDR3 is given with its conserved first and last residue. Part of the rows lack a size; the others show once, few, many or a class for expanded clones.

j_gene: TRBJ1-5
v_gene: TRBV7-3
abundance: -
CDR3aa: CASSPTGGAGQPQHF

j_gene: TRBJ2-6
v_gene: TRBV25-1
abundance: few
CDR3aa: CASTLGLVGPSGANVLTF

j_gene: TRBJ2-1
v_gene: TRBV4-3
abundance: -
CDR3aa: CASSLGLAGAYEQFF

j_gene: TRBJ2-7
v_gene: TRBV20-1
abundance: -
CDR3aa: CSASGTRVYEQYF

j_gene: TRBJ2-1
v_gene: TRBV11-2
abundance: few
CDR3aa: CASSLVLADFYNEQFF

j_gene: TRBJ2-3
v_gene: TRBV7-8
abundance: -
CDR3aa: CASSSRLAISTDTQYF

j_gene: TRBJ2-7
v_gene: TRBV24-1
abundance: -
CDR3aa: CATSDPSQGAGYEQYF

j_gene: TRBJ1-5
v_gene: TRBV7-2
abundance: -
CDR3aa: CASSPTGARGRQPQHF

j_gene: TRBJ2-1
v_gene: TRBV15
abundance: -
CDR3aa: CATSRKTGDEQFF

j_gene: TRBJ2-2
v_gene: TRBV7-8
abundance: few
CDR3aa: CASSSRGTGELFF

j_gene: TRBJ1-2
v_gene: TRBV12-3/TRBV12-4
abundance: -
CDR3aa: CASSPQKAGLYYGYTF

j_gene: TRBJ2-1
v_gene: TRBV7-9
abundance: -
CDR3aa: CASSLESAIEQFF

j_gene: TRBJ2-1
v_gene: TRBV11-2
abundance: -
CDR3aa: CASSQGTSALTPYNEQFF

j_gene: TRBJ1-1
v_gene: TRBV7-9
abundance: few
CDR3aa: CASSPSATGGSRAFF

j_gene: TRBJ2-2
v_gene: TRBV4-3
abundance: -
CDR3aa: CASSQDGVNTGELFF

j_gene: TRBJ1-5
v_gene: TRBV4-2
abundance: -
CDR3aa: CASSQGVDQPQHF

j_gene: TRBJ2-7
v_gene: TRBV12-3/TRBV12-4
abundance: -
CDR3aa: CASSFGGSYDEQYF

j_gene: TRBJ2-7
v_gene: TRBV30
abundance: -
CDR3aa: CAWSQSGTDEQYF

j_gene: TRBJ2-1
v_gene: TRBV6-2/TRBV6-3
abundance: many
CDR3aa: CASSAGELLNEQFF

j_gene: TRBJ2-1
v_gene: TRBV2
abundance: -
CDR3aa: CASSESEYNEQFF

j_gene: TRBJ2-1
v_gene: TRBV9
abundance: -
CDR3aa: CASSGDPRDRGWDEQFF

j_gene: TRBJ1-6
v_gene: TRBV5-1
abundance: -
CDR3aa: CATGLGDFDSPLHF

j_gene: TRBJ2-2
v_gene: TRBV20-1
abundance: -
CDR3aa: CSAKGANTGELFF

j_gene: TRBJ2-1
v_gene: TRBV9
abundance: -
CDR3aa: CASSVATNNEQFF

j_gene: TRBJ2-3
v_gene: TRBV3-1
abundance: few
CDR3aa: CASSRNLVDTQYF

j_gene: TRBJ1-5
v_gene: TRBV7-9
abundance: few
CDR3aa: CASSSAGDQPQHF

j_gene: TRBJ1-1
v_gene: TRBV21-1
abundance: -
CDR3aa: CASSKVGWTEAFF

j_gene: TRBJ2-7
v_gene: TRBV7-9
abundance: -
CDR3aa: CASSHTGSYEQYF

j_gene: TRBJ2-5
v_gene: TRBV6-5
abundance: once
CDR3aa: CASRNPAETQYF

j_gene: TRBJ1-5
v_gene: TRBV6-2/TRBV6-3
abundance: many
CDR3aa: CASSPVLLPQHF

j_gene: TRBJ2-5
v_gene: TRBV30
abundance: -
CDR3aa: CAWSGGLEETQYF

j_gene: TRBJ2-3
v_gene: TRBV29-1
abundance: few
CDR3aa: CSVASFRRGSTDTQYF

j_gene: TRBJ2-1
v_gene: TRBV27
abundance: few
CDR3aa: CAAQGPQRNEQFF

j_gene: TRBJ2-2
v_gene: TRBV7-2
abundance: -
CDR3aa: CASSPDRGAGELFF

j_gene: TRBJ2-1
v_gene: TRBV5-1
abundance: few
CDR3aa: CASSLVTNEQFF

j_gene: TRBJ1-5
v_gene: TRBV12-3/TRBV12-4
abundance: few
CDR3aa: CASSPGDTKPQHF

j_gene: TRBJ2-4
v_gene: TRBV29-1
abundance: few
CDR3aa: CSVESVHIQYF

j_gene: TRBJ2-2
v_gene: TRBV4-1
abundance: -
CDR3aa: CASSPPQMGVITGELFF

j_gene: TRBJ2-7
v_gene: TRBV6-6
abundance: -
CDR3aa: CASTEQGTYEQYF

j_gene: TRBJ2-2
v_gene: TRBV24-1
abundance: -
CDR3aa: CATIDTNTGELFF

j_gene: TRBJ1-2
v_gene: TRBV7-2
abundance: few
CDR3aa: CASSLAYGGGYTF

j_gene: TRBJ1-1
v_gene: TRBV11-2
abundance: -
CDR3aa: CASSFSAFEAFF

j_gene: TRBJ2-7
v_gene: TRBV7-9
abundance: few
CDR3aa: CASSSLNEQYF

j_gene: TRBJ2-2
v_gene: TRBV7-3
abundance: -
CDR3aa: CASSSTGDSTGELFF

j_gene: TRBJ2-1
v_gene: TRBV7-6
abundance: few
CDR3aa: CASSYKTSGRYNEQFF